Below, 19 T cell receptor beta chains from the same sample are listed, as sequenced in a study of tumor-infiltrating lymphocytes in primary liver carcinoma. The template, 450 to 650 ng total RNA, yielded TCR beta cDNA made with a constant-region primer. Three-round nested multiplex PCR performed with slightly modified ARM-PCR produced the TCR beta libraries. TRBV1-TRBV30 forward primers paired with a C-beta reverse primer were used in the first two PCR rounds, which ran about 11 cycles each. MiXCR was run by TCRdb on the multiplex PCR reads, yielding one entry per CDR3 protein. This table holds 300,000 to 400,000 distinct CDR3 sequences, less than 65% found once. Researchers drew blood RNA from unsorted whole blood and extracted germline DNA as well. Sequencing input: peripheral blood. Receptors were obtained from a man between 35 and 55 years old with primary liver carcinoma and hepatitis B virus infection.

Concerning this clonotype itself: This could be a read error, since a much larger clone is one nucleotide away. The rearrangement uses TRBV12-3 or TRBV12-4 and TRBJ2-1, with a tentative D call TRBD2 (5 bases). CDR3 length equals 12 residues. Trimming pared 8 bases from V and 8 bases from J, leaving 13 bases between. The DNA for the CDR3 is TGTGCCAGCTGTCCCTCCGGGGATGAGCAGTTCTTC. Translation: CASCPSGDEQFF.

Regarding this clonotype: A junction boundary mismatches the germline segment, possibly from a read error. This sequence joins TRBV6-6 and TRBJ1-1, with a possible D match to TRBD1 (5 bases). Germline CDR1 MNHNY, CDR2 SVGAGI (reference sequence). This CDR3 region has 11 residues. The CDR3, as DNA: TGTACCAGCAGCGGGGGGGCTGAAGCTTTCTTT. It is translated as CTSSGGAEAFF.

Points on this clonotype: A much larger clone lies one base from this, so it may be a read error. The V gene is TRBV29-1, the J gene TRBJ2-7, with TRBD1 matching over 7 bases. This CDR3 is 14 amino acids long. CDR1 is SQVTM, CDR2 ANQGSEA, per germline. CDR3 region: CNVELTGPRPEQYF. The DNA for the CDR3 is TGCAACGTTGAACTGACAGGGCCAAGGCCCGAGCAGTACTTC.

This clonotype was picked up one time. One end of the junction varies from germline; a read error may be responsible. V is TRBV29-1 and J is TRBJ2-6; tentatively, D is TRBD1 or TRBD2 (5 bases each). The CDR3 runs to 15 residues. CDR1 SQVTM and CDR2 ANQGSEA come from the germline V gene. CDR3 sequence (DNA): TGCAGCGTTGGGGACGGGCATTCTGGGGCCAACGTCCCGACTTTC. As protein: CSVGDGHSGANVPTF.

About this clonotype itself: The CDR3 does not close with the conserved phenylalanine or tryptophan, likely indicating a read error. The rearrangement uses TRBV11-1 and TRBJ1-6; D remains unclear. Germline CDR1 SGHAT, CDR2 FQDESV (reference sequence). The CDR3 has 15 residues. The CDR3 loop reads CASSEATGRNSPLHS. CDR3 bases: TGTGCTAGCAGCGAAGCCACGGGCCGTAATTCACCCCTCCACTCT.

This clonotype was seen a handful of times. The chain couples TRBV5-6 to TRBJ2-2, with no clear D. The V end was cut by 6 bases, the J end by 5 bases, with 11 bases between. Germline V gene data show CDR1 as SGHDT and CDR2 as YYEEEE. This CDR3 spans 13 amino acids. This chain's CDR3 is CASTITLTGELFF. CDR3 sequence (DNA): TGTGCCAGCACTATCACCCTTACCGGGGAGCTGTTTTTT.

The genes are TRBV6-6 and TRBJ2-7; maybe TRBD2 (6 bases). The CDR3 is made up of 14 amino acids. The germline CDR1 and CDR2 sequences are MNHNY and SVGAGI (reference sequence). The ends were cut back, 5 bases at V and 2 bases at J, with 13 bases in the middle. CDR3 sequence: CASSQWWTTYEQYF. The DNA for the CDR3 is TGTGCCAGCAGTCAGTGGTGGACTACCTACGAGCAGTACTTC.

The sample holds one count of this clonotype. The junction departs from germline at one end; a sequencing error may be responsible. The genes are TRBV30 and TRBJ2-7; TRBD2 matches at 10 bases. Germline CDR1 GTSNPN, CDR2 SVGIG (reference sequence). The CDR3 covers 15 residues. The CDR3 coding sequence is TGTGCCTGGACCCTAGCGGGAGCTACTCCCTACAAGCAGTACTTC. It translates to CAWTLAGATPYKQYF.

This clonotype was detected a few times. The chain has TRBV5-1 and TRBJ2-1; 10 nucleotides agree with TRBD1. The CDR3 has 15 amino acids. Germline V gene data show CDR1 as SGHRS and CDR2 as YFSETQ. With 4 bases clipped from V and 4 bases from J, the junction kept 5 bases outside the gene matches. The CDR3 bases are TGCGCCAGCAGCACCGGGACAGGGGTTTACAATGAGCAGTTCTTC. This codes for CASSTGTGVYNEQFF.

The genes are TRBV10-2 and TRBJ2-1; D is tentatively TRBD1 or TRBD2 (6 bases each). The V and J ends lost 3 bases and 6 bases respectively, with 15 bases between them. The germline gives CDR1 WSHSY, CDR2 SAAADI. The CDR3 totals 15 residues. The CDR3 sequence is CASSEPGRGVNEQFF. DNA for the CDR3: TGCGCCAGCAGTGAACCGGGAAGGGGGGTCAATGAGCAGTTCTTC.

As to this clonotype: Being one base from a much bigger clone, this may be a read error. V usage is TRBV10-2 and J usage is TRBJ2-1; 8 positions agree with TRBD1. This CDR3 has 15 residues. Germline values: CDR1 WSHSY, CDR2 SAAADI. V lost 0 bases and J lost 5; bases outside the gene matches: 3. Here the CDR3 reads CASSESTGANNEQFF. The CDR3 DNA follows: TGCGCCAGCAGTGAGTCGACAGGGGCAAACAATGAGCAGTTCTTC.

CDR3 nucleotides: TGTGCCAAGGGGGCTTGGACCGGGGAGCTGTTTTTT. Its protein is CAKGAWTGELFF. The chain has TRBV19 and TRBJ2-2; TRBD1 matches at 7 bases. CDR1 is LNHDA and CDR2 is SQIVND in the germline V gene (reference sequence). V lost 10 bases and J lost 5; bases outside the gene matches: 4. This CDR3 has 12 residues.

Comment on this clonotype: This CDR3 fails to terminate in the conserved phenylalanine or tryptophan, so it likely reflects a read error. The rearrangement joins TRBV11-2 to TRBJ2-1; either TRBD1 or TRBD2 may fit D (5 bases each). Germline V lookup: CDR1 SGHAT, CDR2 FQNNGV. The CDR3 extends over 17 amino acids. The V end lost 3 bases, the J end lost 6 bases, and 21 bases lay between the germline ends. CDR3 DNA: TGTGCCAGCAGCTTTCCCCCCGGGACCCCGGCTGGCAATGAGCAGTTCATC. It yields the protein CASSFPPGTPAGNEQFI.

This clonotype has at least ten counts. This chain joins TRBV10-3 and TRBJ2-2; the match to TRBD1 covers 9 bases. This CDR3 is built from 15 residues. J was trimmed by 2 bases and V by 6 bases; bases with no gene match: 4. Germline assignment: CDR1 ENHRY and CDR2 SYGVKD. CDR3 in amino acids: CAIRGDRENTGELFF. The CDR3 nucleotides read TGTGCCATCAGAGGGGACAGGGAAAACACCGGGGAGCTGTTTTTT.

This clonotype turned up a few times. The chain carries TRBV30 and TRBJ2-1; a weak D match, TRBD1 (5 bases). The germline CDR1 and CDR2 sequences are GTSNPN and SVGIG (reference sequence). V was clipped by 2 bases and J by 4 bases, with 12 bases between them. The CDR3 totals 14 residues. CDR3 loop: CAWSQGHLYNEQFF. In nucleotides, the CDR3 is TGTGCCTGGAGTCAAGGACACTTATACAATGAGCAGTTCTTC.

Remarks on this clonotype: The germline gene is not matched at one end of the junction; a read error may be the cause. V is TRBV29-1 and J is TRBJ1-1; D might be TRBD1 (5 bases). CDR1 SQVTM and CDR2 ANQGSEA come from the germline V gene. This CDR3 contains 14 residues. CDR3 region: CSVEVTQGATEAFF. The CDR3 DNA follows: TGCAGTGTTGAAGTCACCCAGGGTGCCACTGAAGCTTTCTTT.

This clonotype was found many times. The chain is built from TRBV6-1 and TRBJ2-3; 8 bases match TRBD2. The CDR3 loop spans 18 amino acids. The germline V gene encodes CDR1 MNHNS and CDR2 SASEGT. V was pared by 2 bases and J by 5 bases, with 15 bases of the junction left unmatched. As DNA, the CDR3 is TGTGCCAGCAGTGAAAGTGTAGGAGCGGGGGAAGCGGGAGATACGCAGTATTTT. Translated: CASSESVGAGEAGDTQYF.

CDR3 DNA sequence: TGTGCCAGCAGCCGATCGACAGGGGCCGGGTCCTACAATGAGCAGTTCTTC. This gives the protein CASSRSTGAGSYNEQFF. The chain recombines TRBV14 with TRBJ2-1; 8 bases agree with TRBD1. V gave up 4 bases and J gave up 1 base; unmatched junction bases: 9. The CDR3 totals 17 residues. The germline gives CDR1 SGHDN, CDR2 FVKESK.

Regarding this clonotype: A read error may explain this, as a much larger clone is one base away. The chain carries TRBV12-3 or TRBV12-4 and TRBJ2-7, with D perhaps TRBD2 (5 bases). This CDR3 is 16 amino acids long. The DNA of the CDR3 is TGTGCCATCAGTTTACTAGGGCAGCTCCGGCCCTACGAGCAGTACTTC. Translating gives CAISLLGQLRPYEQYF.